Each of the 24 T cell receptor beta chains below was sequenced from the same sample in a study of beta chain features in type 1 diabetes. Study-wide points: TCRB CDR3s from Type 1 diabetes patients were moderately but significantly shorter in all four CD4+ subsets.

The sequenced template was cDNA made from the entire isolated RNA. Sequencing was performed with immunoSEQ multiplex PCR; in TCRdb, only in-frame clones are kept and a portion is missing. The sample contains about 180,000 clones, roughly 8% of which appear only once. For these receptors, no antigen is known. Sequencing was done on a sample of central memory CD4+ T cells from blood. These receptors all come from a woman aged 40 to 49 with type 1 diabetes.

At least ten counts were recorded for this clone. The rearrangement joins TRBV19 to TRBJ2-7, with 7 bases aligning to TRBD1. CDR1 LNHDA and CDR2 SQIVND come from the germline V gene (reference sequence). V was clipped by 6 bases and J by 6 bases; unmatched bases: 8. The CDR3 contains 13 residues. This chain's CDR3 is CASRGDRAGEQYF. For the CDR3, the DNA is TGTGCCAGTAGGGGAGACAGGGCCGGCGAGCAGTACTTC.

In this sample, this clone turned up many times. Distinct nucleotide sequences in the sample also encode this CDR3. The V and J genes are TRBV18 and TRBJ2-5; possibly TRBD1 for D (5 bases). The CDR3 consists of 14 residues. Germline CDR1 is KGHSH and CDR2 is LQKENI. The V end lost 3 bases, the J end lost 5 bases, and 13 bases lay between the germline ends. The CDR3 reads CASSPGQGMETQYF. The CDR3 nucleotides are TGTGCCAGCTCACCCGGCCAGGGCATGGAGACCCAGTACTTC.

The genes are TRBV28 and TRBJ2-7, with 9 nucleotides matching TRBD1. Looked up from germline, CDR1 is MDHEN and CDR2 is SYDVKM. V was clipped by 5 bases and J by 5 bases; unmatched bases: 7. This CDR3 comprises 14 residues. The CDR3 loop is CASSPGDRDNEQYF. The DNA of the CDR3 is TGTGCCAGCAGTCCCGGGGACAGGGACAACGAGCAGTACTTC.

This clone appeared a few times. The rearrangement joins TRBV6-1 to TRBJ1-5; 8 bases are shared with TRBD1. This CDR3 contains 16 residues. J lost 4 bases, V lost 2 bases, and 7 bases had no gene match. CDR1 is MNHNS, CDR2 SASEGT, per germline. The CDR3 DNA reads TGTGCCAGCAGTGAATACAGGGGGGCAGGTAATCAGCCCCAGCATTTT. Amino acids: CASSEYRGAGNQPQHF.

This clone turned up a few times. The chain employs TRBV6-5 and TRBJ1-2; D perhaps matches TRBD1 (6 bases). Trimming pared 1 base from V and 4 bases from J, leaving 10 bases between. Per the germline V gene, CDR1 is MNHEY and CDR2 is SVGAGI. The CDR3 loop spans 14 amino acids. The CDR3 sequence is CASSYLGAGYGYTF. The CDR3 DNA sequence: TGTGCCAGCAGTTACTTGGGGGCAGGCTATGGCTACACCTTC.

The chain recombines TRBV28 with TRBJ1-5, with 9 nucleotides matching TRBD1. V was clipped by 4 bases and J by 3 bases; unmatched bases: 4. Germline V gene lookup returns CDR1 MDHEN and CDR2 SYDVKM. The CDR3 sequence is 15 residues long. In DNA form, the CDR3 reads TGTGCCAGCAGTTGGACAGGGGTCTTCAATCAGCCCCAGCATTTT. Its protein is CASSWTGVFNQPQHF.

This clone was found a few times. The rearrangement uses TRBV7-2 and TRBJ2-5; 9 bases match TRBD1. V was clipped by 1 base and J by 4 bases; unmatched bases: 4. Per the germline V gene, CDR1 is SGHTA and CDR2 is FQGNSA. The CDR3 spans 15 residues. CDR3 residues: CASSLVQGAGETQYF. The DNA of the CDR3 is TGTGCCAGCAGCTTAGTACAGGGGGCCGGAGAGACCCAGTACTTC.

The rearrangement joins TRBV6-5 to TRBJ2-7, with 8 nucleotides matching TRBD1. The CDR3 is made up of 15 amino acids. Germline V gene lookup returns CDR1 MNHEY and CDR2 SVGAGI. Unmatched junction bases numbered 6, after V lost 0 bases and J lost 5 bases. The CDR3 here is CASSYSIQGGHEQYF. DNA of the CDR3: TGTGCCAGCAGTTACTCGATACAGGGGGGCCACGAGCAGTACTTC.

The CDR3 DNA follows: TGTGCCAGCATGGCACTGAGGATCTCGGGGTCACCCCTCCACTTT. Amino acid sequence: CASMALRISGSPLHF. The chain employs TRBV28 and TRBJ1-6; the D is unclear. Per the germline V gene, CDR1 is MDHEN and CDR2 is SYDVKM. This CDR3 is built from 15 residues. V was cut by 7 bases and J by 10 bases, with 20 bases left in between.

The chain combines TRBV6-5 with TRBJ2-5; 10 nucleotides match TRBD1. Germline lookup yields CDR1 MNHEY and CDR2 SVGAGI. The trim removed 6 bases at V and 4 bases at J, leaving 5 bases unmatched. CDR3 length: 14 residues. The CDR3 here is CASRGGTGAETQYF. CDR3 bases: TGTGCCAGCAGGGGAGGGACAGGGGCAGAGACCCAGTACTTC.

The chain couples TRBV6-6 to TRBJ1-6, with 7 positions matching TRBD1. V lost 6 bases and J lost 9; bases outside the gene matches: 2. CDR1 is MNHNY, CDR2 SVGAGI, per germline (reference sequence). The CDR3 length is 12 residues. The CDR3 loop is CASSWDSSPLHF. In DNA form, the CDR3 reads TGTGCCAGCAGCTGGGACAGTTCACCCCTCCACTTT.

The chain uses TRBV9 and TRBJ1-1; 7 bases match TRBD1. This CDR3 region has 15 residues. Germline V gene data show CDR1 as SGDLS and CDR2 as YYNGEE. Trimming cost V 3 bases and J 1 base; bases outside gene matches: 6. CDR3: CASSARQGGNTEAFF. The DNA for the CDR3 is TGTGCCAGCAGCGCCCGACAGGGAGGGAACACTGAAGCTTTCTTT.

This rearrangement joins TRBV18 to TRBJ1-5; perhaps TRBD1 as D (6 bases). CDR3 length: 13 residues. CDR1 and CDR2 from the germline V gene are KGHSH and LQKENI. Trimming took off 6 bases at V and 7 bases at J, with 13 bases between the two ends. The CDR3 loop reads CASSSGEGQPQHF. CDR3 nucleotide sequence: TGTGCCAGCTCCTCAGGGGAAGGCCAGCCCCAGCATTTT.

The chain links TRBV28 to TRBJ2-5; tentative D call: TRBD2 (5 bases). There are 14 residues in the CDR3. Looked up from germline, CDR1 is MDHEN and CDR2 is SYDVKM. V gave up 6 bases and J gave up 5 bases, with 16 bases separating them. CDR3 in amino acids: CASSEYTSGETQYF. The CDR3 DNA reads TGTGCCAGCAGCGAGTATACTAGTGGGGAGACCCAGTACTTC.

There are a few counts of this clone. The gene calls are TRBV28 and TRBJ1-2; the match to TRBD1 covers 10 bases. The germline V gene has CDR1 MDHEN and CDR2 SYDVKM. The CDR3 runs to 15 residues. V was clipped by 5 bases and J by 2 bases; unmatched bases: 5. In nucleotides, the CDR3 is TGTGCCAGCAGTCCGGGACAGGGGTTGAACTATGGCTACACCTTC. This translates into CASSPGQGLNYGYTF.

There are a few counts of this clone. This chain uses TRBV4-2 with TRBJ2-1, with no clear D. CDR1 is LGHNA, CDR2 YNFKEQ, per germline. V lost 0 bases to trimming and J lost 1 base, with 22 bases between them. This CDR3 spans 20 amino acids. The CDR3 here is CASSQDGLVGQASSYNEQFF. The CDR3 DNA reads TGTGCCAGCAGCCAAGATGGGTTGGTGGGTCAGGCCTCTTCCTACAATGAGCAGTTCTTC.

Only a few counts were recorded for this clone. V is TRBV30 and J is TRBJ2-7, with 9 bases identical to TRBD2. CDR3 size: 14 residues. V shed 0 bases, J shed 5 bases, and the junction held 5 bases outside the gene matches. Germline assignment: CDR1 GTSNPN and CDR2 SVGIG (reference sequence). The CDR3 sequence is CAWSVAGGPDEQYF. DNA of the CDR3: TGTGCCTGGAGTGTTGCGGGAGGGCCGGACGAGCAGTACTTC. The full variable domain, in which reference TRBV30 and TRBJ2-7 provide the parts outside the CDR3, is SQTIHQWPATLVQPVGSPLSLECTVEGTSNPNLYWYRQAAGRGLQLLFYSVGIGQISSEVPQNLSASRPQDRQFILSSKKLLLSDSGFYLCAWSVAGGPDEQYFGPGTRLTVT.

Only a few counts were recorded for this clone. CDR3 in DNA: TGTGCCAGCAGCGGAGAGACAGGGGCGAACACTGAAGCTTTCTTT. It translates to CASSGETGANTEAFF. The V and J genes are TRBV5-6 and TRBJ1-1, with TRBD1 matching 8 bases. CDR3 length: 15 residues. The ends lost 4 bases at V and 1 base at J; junction bases unmatched: 6. Germline CDR1 is SGHDT and CDR2 is YYEEEE.

The chain carries TRBV28 and TRBJ1-1; tentatively, D is TRBD1 (6 bases). The germline V gene has CDR1 MDHEN and CDR2 SYDVKM. Trimming cost V 6 bases and J 1 base, with 9 bases left between them. This CDR3 contains 13 residues. Written as DNA, the CDR3 is TGTGCCAGCAGATCGGGACAGAACACTGAAGCTTTCTTT. It yields the protein CASRSGQNTEAFF.

Comments on this clone: The sample contains more than one DNA sequence encoding this CDR3. The chain employs TRBV7-2 and TRBJ2-1; a possible D gene is TRBD2 (6 bases). Trimming took off 2 bases at V and 1 base at J, with 9 bases between the two ends. This CDR3 has 15 residues. Germline V gives CDR1 SGHTA, CDR2 FQGNSA. This CDR3 is CASSLTRDSYNEQFF. CDR3 coding DNA: TGTGCCAGCAGCTTAACGCGGGATTCCTACAATGAGCAGTTCTTC.

This chain connects TRBV7-9 to TRBJ2-2, with D unclear. Trimming left V 0 bases short and J 5 bases short, with 4 bases between. This CDR3 spans 13 amino acids. The V gene's germline CDR1 is SEHNR and CDR2 FQNEAQ (reference sequence). CDR3 DNA sequence: TGTGCCAGCAGCTTAGCAGCAACCGGGGAGCTGTTTTTT. It encodes CASSLAATGELFF.

This clone has only a few counts. V usage is TRBV6-5 and J usage is TRBJ2-1, with unresolved D. This CDR3 comprises 13 residues. From germline, CDR1 is MNHEY and CDR2 SVGAGI. V gave up 2 bases and J gave up 10 bases, with 12 bases separating them. CDR3 coding DNA: TGTGCCAGCAGTTACCGACTCCTCGGGGAGCAGTTCTTC. This translates into CASSYRLLGEQFF.

The gene calls are TRBV14 and TRBJ1-1; D not certain. CDR3 length: 15 amino acids. The germline CDR1 and CDR2 sequences are SGHDN and FVKESK. The germline V and J ends were trimmed by 2 bases and 1 base, with 11 bases remaining between them. The CDR3 region is CASSQRGRKNTEAFF. DNA for the CDR3: TGTGCCAGCAGCCAACGTGGCAGGAAGAACACTGAAGCTTTCTTT. The complete variable domain, with remaining parts taken from reference TRBV14 and TRBJ1-1, reads EAGVTQFPSHSVIEKGQTVTLRCDPISGHDNLYWYRRVMGKEIKFLLHFVKESKQDESGMPNNRFLAERTGGTYSTLKVQPAELEDSGVYFCASSQRGRKNTEAFFGQGTRLTVV.

V is TRBV18 and J is TRBJ1-5; D gene uncertain. The CDR3 is made up of 15 amino acids. In germline, CDR1 is KGHSH, CDR2 LQKENI. V was trimmed by 2 bases and J by 0 bases, leaving 8 bases between them. This CDR3 reads CASSPGGYSNQPQHF. The CDR3 region has the DNA TGTGCCAGCTCACCAGGAGGATATAGCAATCAGCCCCAGCATTTT. Full variable domain (missing parts from reference TRBV18 and TRBJ1-5): NAGVMQNPRHLVRRRGQEARLRCSPMKGHSHVYWYRQLPEEGLKFMVYLQKENIIDESGMPKERFSAEFPKEGPSILRIQQVVRGDSAAYFCASSPGGYSNQPQHFGDGTRLSIL.